The 11 T cell receptor beta chains below come from one sample, sequenced in a study of CD8+ T cells in alopecia areata. This sample's treatment: oral pan-JAK inhibitor, 5-10 mg twice daily. Investigators isolated RNA and reverse transcribed it into cDNA to act as the sequencing template. Clones were sequenced by immunoSEQ multiplex PCR, and TCRdb holds only the in-frame ones, with some missing. Here the sample spans some 150,000 clones, approximately 52% being singletons. The specimen comprised CD4+ T cells sorted from blood, sampled at approximately week 55, from a patient treated with tofacitinib. The receptor source for this set is a human donor with alopecia areata.

The genes are TRBV23-1 and TRBJ2-7; the D is unclear. TRBV23-1 is labeled an ORF, and its function is uncertain. The CDR3 has 13 residues. V was cut by 6 bases and J by 4 bases, with 13 bases left in between. The CDR3 reads CASSHPRPYEQYF. The CDR3 region has the DNA TGCGCCAGCAGCCACCCGCGGCCTTACGAGCAGTACTTC.

This clone was found a few times. The V and J genes are TRBV19 and TRBJ1-1; D is ambiguous. The V end lost 6 bases, the J end lost 5 bases, and 10 bases lay between the germline ends. The V gene's germline CDR1 is LNHDA and CDR2 SQIVND (reference sequence). The CDR3 is 12 amino acids. CDR3 loop: CASSLGWTEAFF. The CDR3 DNA reads as TGTGCCAGTAGCTTAGGGTGGACTGAAGCTTTCTTT. The entire variable domain, with the rest obtained from reference TRBV19 and TRBJ1-1, is as follows: DGGITQSPKYLFRKEGQNVTLSCEQNLNHDAMYWYRQDPGQGLRLIYYSQIVNDFQKGDIAEGYSVSREKKESFPLTVTSAQKNPTAFYLCASSLGWTEAFFGQGTRLTVV.

The chain joins TRBV5-1 to TRBJ2-7, with D perhaps TRBD1 (6 bases). Looked up from germline, CDR1 is SGHRS and CDR2 is YFSETQ. The CDR3 contains 13 residues. V was trimmed by 4 bases and J by 5 bases, leaving 13 bases between them. CDR3 bases: TGCGCCAGCAGCCCGGGGACAACCAACGAGCAGTACTTC. Translating it yields CASSPGTTNEQYF.

The sample holds one count of this clone. The V gene is TRBV6-5, the J gene TRBJ1-5, with 8 nucleotides matching TRBD1. The CDR3 consists of 15 residues. Per germline, CDR1 MNHEY and CDR2 SVGAGI. The trim removed 10 bases at V and 6 bases at J, leaving 14 bases unmatched. The CDR3 coding sequence is TGTGCCACCGCTATCGGGCAGGGGGCTGTTCAGCCCCAGCATTTT. As protein: CATAIGQGAVQPQHF.

The chain employs TRBV29-1 and TRBJ2-1; 10 bases align to TRBD2. V was clipped by 5 bases and J by 5 bases; unmatched bases: 6. There are 14 residues in the CDR3. Germline values: CDR1 SQVTM, CDR2 ANQGSEA. The CDR3 region has the DNA TGCAGCGTTACCATAGCGGGGGGACACAATGAGCAGTTCTTC. It encodes CSVTIAGGHNEQFF.

The genes are TRBV2 and TRBJ2-1, with D perhaps TRBD2 (5 bases). Trimming removed 4 bases from V and 5 bases from J, with 6 bases in between. This CDR3 contains 12 residues. Germline CDR1 and CDR2: SNHLY and FYNNEI. CDR3 protein: CASSVGDNEQFF. The CDR3 DNA sequence: TGTGCCAGCAGTGTCGGGGACAATGAGCAGTTCTTC.

This rearrangement joins TRBV4-1 to TRBJ2-7; tentative D call: TRBD1 (6 bases). The CDR3 is 13 residues long. The V gene lost 4 bases and the J gene lost 0 bases, with 7 bases spanning the gap. Germline loops: CDR1 MGHRA, CDR2 YSYEKL. The CDR3 sequence is CASSPTGSYEQYF. For the CDR3, the DNA is TGCGCCAGCAGCCCGACAGGCTCCTACGAGCAGTACTTC.

The V and J genes are TRBV14 and TRBJ1-2; 8 bases line up with TRBD1. Looked up from germline, CDR1 is SGHDN and CDR2 is FVKESK. Trimming at V came to 4 bases and at J to 6 bases, leaving 7 bases not matched to a gene. The CDR3 length is 14 residues. The CDR3: CASSPPGQAHGYTF. CDR3 coding DNA: TGTGCCAGCAGCCCCCCGGGACAGGCCCATGGCTACACCTTC.

The CDR3 region is CASRMDRGNTEAFF. Written as DNA, the CDR3 is TGTGCCAGCAGGATGGACAGGGGGAACACTGAAGCTTTCTTT. The chain recombines TRBV7-4 with TRBJ1-1; TRBD1 matches 9 bases. V shed 6 bases and J 1 base; nucleotides not matched to a gene: 3. The length of the CDR3 is 14 residues. Germline loops: CDR1 SGHVT, CDR2 SQSDAQ.

The J gene is TRBJ1-4, the V gene TRBV2, with D tentatively TRBD1 (5 bases). The V end was cut by 10 bases, the J end by 5 bases, with 11 bases between. The V gene's germline CDR1 is SNHLY and CDR2 FYNNEI. CDR3 length equals 12 residues. The chain's CDR3 is CATGTENEKLFF. The CDR3 region has the DNA TGTGCCACCGGGACGGAAAATGAAAAACTGTTTTTT.

The CDR3 coding sequence is TGTGCCAGCAGAGAGCCCAGGACAGGGGGGAACTATGGCTACACCTTC. Protein: CASREPRTGGNYGYTF. The V call is TRBV6-6, the J call TRBJ1-2; 10 bases are a match to TRBD1. V shed 6 bases and J 2 bases; nucleotides not matched to a gene: 9. The germline V gene has CDR1 MNHNY and CDR2 SVGAGI (reference sequence). The CDR3 extends over 16 amino acids.